This T cell receptor beta chain was identified during a study of T cell responses to AZD1222 COVID-19 vaccine (dated by TCRdb to about 2021). At the level of the whole study: AZD1222 recipients whose second dose came at about 4 weeks and those whose second dose came at about 12 weeks were combined into one group, since spike-specific TCR depth and breadth did not differ between the two schedules. A total of 230 or so trial participants underwent TCR sequencing, of whom nearly 210 received two doses of AZD1222 and roughly 25 received two doses of the MenACWY control vaccine. Trial participants were enrolled into age subgroups of 18-55, 56-69 and 70-plus years, which contained approximately 150, 30 and 60 TCR-sequenced participants, respectively. Overall results and qualifications from the work: In the small 56-69-year group, the increase in depth fell short of significance, most likely because of low power. A significant rise in spike-specific TCR breadth and depth was observed after two AZD1222 doses relative to day 0 and relative to MenACWY recipients. Reportedly, almost half of the unique spike-specific TCRs recognized epitopes lying outside the regions that are mutated in the B.1.351 and B.1.1.7 variants. Because no samples from the day 14 peak response were available, repertoires could be characterized only after the peak T cell response. Participants were mostly white British, with more females than males. The authors suggested clonal diversity may have been underestimated. Vaccine-associated CD4 TCRs spanned the whole spike protein, with dominant responses in regions 160-218 and 743-854. Conclusions about previously exposed vaccinees are limited because only six or seven AZD1222 recipients were SARS-CoV-2 seropositive at baseline.

The CDR3 regions of human TCRbeta chains were analyzed by immunosequencing. Per the authors' processing: Repertoire TCRs were checked for matches against a reference library of SARS-CoV-2-specific TCRs that had been generated using the MIRA antigen-specificity platform. Breadth meant the fraction of unique TCRs that were SARS-CoV-2-associated, whereas depth meant the fraction of total T cells that were SARS-CoV-2-associated. Each spike-specific TCR was assigned to its reactive spike region and to a CD4 or CD8 class using the MIRA data. Log10-transformed breadth and depth values were compared by one-way ANOVA with Sidak's multiple comparisons tests. Entries here come from immuneACCESS through TCRdb and include only in-frame sequences with V and J called. Some clones fail to appear in such tables; in the studies checked, an unresolved V gene covers under half of the shortfall, and the cause of the remainder is unknown. V, J and clone size are those of that table, while D and trimming were read from the DNA. The table for this sample lists 100,000 to 150,000 clones; 75% to 95% of them were counted only once. Less than 8.5% of the sample is held by the ten biggest clonotypes.

Per the publication, the time point label means: baseline before first vaccination. Samples from vaccinated people were obtained from the UK trials COV001 and COV002, which included a single-blind randomized controlled phase 2/3 trial of AZD1222 (ChAdOx1 nCoV-19) in healthy adults. For TCRbeta chain sequencing, PBMC samples from trial participants were taken at day 0 and at day 28 after the second dose. On this clone: Its antigen specificity is not known. There are no base qualities to consult, and no much larger clone falls within one base.

The cysteine opens and the phenylalanine closes a CDR3 of 14 amino acids. The kept DNA is CDR3 alone, 42 bases in frame from the first base. A distance of 12 bases separates the germline ends of V and J, which lose 1 base and 10 bases respectively. Per the germline V gene, SGHRS is the CDR1 and YFSETQ is the CDR2. Recombination linked TRBV5-1 to TRBJ1-6; TRBD1 is a possible D gene, resting on 5 matching bases. Source: peripheral blood, taken on day 0 of AZD1222 vaccination. This TCR derives from an adult in good health. The CDR3 region reads CASSLTRQGSPLHF. The base sequence is TGCGCCAGCAGCTTGACAAGGCAGGGATCACCCCTCCACTTT.